This T cell receptor (beta chain) was sequenced during a study of blood T cell repertoires in COVID-19. As for the study in general: Researchers got acute and convalescent COVID-19 samples from the United States, Italy and Spain. In each case, the material was cDNA or gDNA derived from T cells, B-cell-depleted T cells, or PBMCs.

Per the study methods: Reference gene primer amplification yielded estimated nucleated cell counts. Clones were sequenced by immunoSEQ multiplex PCR, and TCRdb holds only the in-frame ones, with some missing. That table supplies the V and J calls and clone size; D and trimming were determined from the DNA. The data hold roughly 300,000 clones, with 85% to 90% observed a single time. V shed 7 bases, J shed 4 bases, and the junction held 5 bases outside the gene matches. Germline CDR1 MNHEY, CDR2 SMNVEV (reference sequence). The CDR3 has 14 residues. This receptor was identified in a woman between 18 and 29 years old who had recovered from COVID-19. Sequencing was carried out using PBMCs or T cells enriched from blood (not recorded which). The rearrangement uses TRBV27 and TRBJ2-2, with TRBD1 matching 8 bases. The CDR3 sequence: CASTPRGPTGELFF. The CDR3 nucleotides are TGTGCCAGCACCCCCAGGGGGCCCACCGGGGAGCTGTTTTTT.